This T cell receptor beta chain was observed in a study of T cells in Graves' hyperthyroidism and ophthalmopathy. Study results and caveats: Most expanded thyroid clonotypes above 0.001 also appeared in blood.

Trimming removed 3 bases from V and 1 base from J, with 22 bases in between. There are 19 residues in the CDR3. The germline V gene has CDR1 SEHNR and CDR2 FQNEAQ (reference sequence). The study defined stable Graves' hyperthyroidism as no ophthalmopathy progression within 18 months. Diagnoses used clinical symptoms, serum thyroxine and TRAb, thyroid ultrasound and orbital computed tomography. From more than 9.5 ml of fresh peripheral blood, PBMCs were isolated. This clonotype appeared a few times. Its antigen is undetermined. Amplification yielded TCR beta CDR3 regions, with RNA transcripts as the source. The study used the HTBI primer set for a first-round RT-PCR of the TCR CDR3. In TCRdb, the multiplex PCR reads were re-called with MiXCR into one record per CDR3 protein. The data show about 200,000 distinct CDR3 sequences, with approximately 17% seen just once and 50% held by the top ten.

The clonotype originates from a man aged 45-65 years with Graves' hyperthyroidism. The J gene is TRBJ2-1, the V gene TRBV7-9; D is uncertain. Input material: blood. For the CDR3, the DNA is TGTGCCAGCAGCTTGCCAGCCAAAGGCCCAAAAAAGTCCTACAATGAGCAGTTCTTC. Protein sequence: CASSLPAKGPKKSYNEQFF.